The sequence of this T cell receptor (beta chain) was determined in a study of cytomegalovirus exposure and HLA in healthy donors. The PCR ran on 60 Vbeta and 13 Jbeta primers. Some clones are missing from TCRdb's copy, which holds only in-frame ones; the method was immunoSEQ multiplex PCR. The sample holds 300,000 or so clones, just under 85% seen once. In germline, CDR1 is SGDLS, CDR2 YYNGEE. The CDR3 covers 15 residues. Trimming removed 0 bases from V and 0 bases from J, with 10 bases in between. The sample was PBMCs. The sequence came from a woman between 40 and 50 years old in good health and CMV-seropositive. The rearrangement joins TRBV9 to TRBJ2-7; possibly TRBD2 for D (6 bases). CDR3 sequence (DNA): TGTGCCAGCAGCGTAGGGCGGGGCCTCTCCTACGAGCAGTACTTC. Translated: CASSVGRGLSYEQYF.